The T cell receptor (beta chain) described here comes from a study of control samples from healthy donors and cancer patients. Produced via immunoSEQ multiplex PCR; TCRdb's table is partial and in-frame only. Counted here are roughly 58,000 clones, more than 75% occurring once; the ten biggest clones make up approximately 12%. The sequenced sample was PBMCs. The source of this sequence is a woman aged 55-69 years with lung cancer.

The CDR3 is CASSQGRGGELFF. The CDR3 DNA follows: TGTGCCAGCAGCCAGGGGAGAGGCGGGGAGCTGTTTTTT. The chain uses TRBV3-1 (or the pseudogene TRBV3-2) and TRBJ2-2; TRBD2 is a possible D gene (5 bases). The CDR3 has 13 amino acids. V dropped 3 bases and J dropped 7 bases, with 9 bases sitting between them. Germline CDR1 is LGHDT and CDR2 is YNNKEL (reference sequence).